Listed below are T cell receptor beta chains from one sample, sequenced in a study of T cells after yellow fever vaccination. One entry per CDR3 protein, called by TCRdb with MiXCR from the 5' RACE reads. The profile shows about 350,000 distinct CDR3 sequences, 7% to 10% of them singletons. The source material was PBMCs, sampled about 41 days after the first yellow fever vaccination. The source is a man between 18 and 29 years old who received the YFV17D yellow fever vaccine. Both conserved end residues are part of each CDR3.

j_call: TRBJ2-2; v_call: TRBV7-9; cdr3_aa: CASSLKTGKAGELFF
j_call: TRBJ2-1; v_call: TRBV7-2; cdr3_aa: CASSWQGGLAGVGFF
j_call: TRBJ1-1; v_call: TRBV18; cdr3_aa: CASSRPYSPNTEAFF
j_call: TRBJ2-7; v_call: TRBV20-1; cdr3_aa: CSARAQALDYEQYF
j_call: TRBJ1-1; v_call: TRBV7-9; cdr3_aa: CASSWWGLNTEAFF
j_call: TRBJ2-3; v_call: TRBV25-1; cdr3_aa: CASSDSRLAGGLSTDTQYF
j_call: TRBJ2-2; v_call: TRBV5-1; cdr3_aa: CASSLGLAGYMELFF
j_call: TRBJ2-1; v_call: TRBV7-7; cdr3_aa: CASSPGLAGSNEQFF
j_call: TRBJ2-3; v_call: TRBV12-3/TRBV12-4; cdr3_aa: CASSYASTDTQYF
j_call: TRBJ1-2; v_call: TRBV7-2; cdr3_aa: CASSRPGQGIYGYTF
j_call: TRBJ1-2; v_call: TRBV7-2; cdr3_aa: CASSFELFTTNYGYTF
j_call: TRBJ2-3; v_call: TRBV2; cdr3_aa: CAVTRQGSTDTQYF
j_call: TRBJ2-1; v_call: TRBV5-5; cdr3_aa: CASSSIQGRNEQFF
j_call: TRBJ1-1; v_call: TRBV27; cdr3_aa: CASSGGTGGVFGSEAFF
j_call: TRBJ2-2; v_call: TRBV6-2/TRBV6-3; cdr3_aa: CASTLQAGKNTGELFF
j_call: TRBJ2-7; v_call: TRBV7-8; cdr3_aa: CASSPGWVSYEQYF
j_call: TRBJ2-1; v_call: TRBV18; cdr3_aa: CASSPQVNSYNEQFF
j_call: TRBJ1-5; v_call: TRBV19; cdr3_aa: CASSGHSPHKRQPQHF
j_call: TRBJ2-3; v_call: TRBV20-1; cdr3_aa: CSARVGSSTDTQYF
j_call: TRBJ2-7; v_call: TRBV7-2; cdr3_aa: CASSLALLAGGHEQYF
j_call: TRBJ1-2; v_call: TRBV4-1; cdr3_aa: CASSQLTRRNNYGYTF